Shown below are 19 T cell receptor beta chains from a single sample sequenced in a study of PD-1 blockade in mismatch repair-deficient tumors. The method was immunoSEQ multiplex PCR; TCRdb's version includes in-frame clones alone and lacks a portion of them. The sample consists of roughly 40,000 clones, about 85% of them appearing once. Sequenced material: peripheral blood, taken 76 weeks after starting pembrolizumab. The receptors here all came from an adult with mismatch repair-deficient cancer.

The rearrangement uses TRBV6-1 and TRBJ2-1, with 8 bases aligning to TRBD1. Germline loops: CDR1 MNHNS, CDR2 SASEGT. J was trimmed by 7 bases and V by 8 bases; bases with no gene match: 4. This CDR3 comprises 12 residues. The DNA for the CDR3 is TGTGCCAGCGGACAGGGCTGGAATGAGCAGTTCTTC. Translating gives CASGQGWNEQFF.

In its sample, this clone was seen a few times. The chain has TRBV5-1 and TRBJ2-1; 7 bases match TRBD1. In germline, CDR1 is SGHRS, CDR2 YFSETQ. The trim removed 0 bases at V and 5 bases at J, leaving 5 bases unmatched. The CDR3 extends over 15 amino acids. The CDR3, as DNA: TGCGCCAGCAGCTTGGTAGGGGGCATCCACAATGAGCAGTTCTTC. As protein: CASSLVGGIHNEQFF. Combining the CDR3 with reference TRBV5-1 and TRBJ2-1 gives the whole variable domain KAGVTQTPRYLIKTRGQQVTLSCSPISGHRSVSWYQQTPGQGLQFLFEYFSETQRNKGNFPGRFSGRQFSNSRSEMNVSTLELGDSALYLCASSLVGGIHNEQFFGPGTRLTVL.

This clone was counted only a few times. This rearrangement joins TRBV7-9 to TRBJ1-1, with 7 bases identical to TRBD1. CDR1 and CDR2 (germline): SEHNR, FQNEAQ (reference sequence). The V segment lost 5 bases and the J segment 0 bases; nucleotides outside the gene matches: 12. The CDR3 runs to 17 residues. As DNA, the CDR3 is TGTGCCAGCAGCCGAGACAAGGGACAGATCATGAACACTGAAGCTTTCTTT. Protein product: CASSRDKGQIMNTEAFF.

The chain employs TRBV6-6 and TRBJ2-5; D unresolved. V gave up 4 bases and J gave up 2 bases, with 11 bases separating them. CDR1 and CDR2 from the germline V gene are MNHNY and SVGAGI (reference sequence). This CDR3 spans 14 amino acids. The CDR3 loop is CASSSGREQETQYF. The DNA of the CDR3 is TGTGCCAGCAGTTCCGGACGAGAACAAGAGACCCAGTACTTC.

V and J are TRBV6-1 and TRBJ2-2; the match to TRBD1 covers 7 bases. CDR1 and CDR2 from the germline V gene are MNHNS and SASEGT. Trimming cost V 7 bases and J 4 bases; bases outside gene matches: 6. The CDR3 length is 14 residues. The CDR3 spells CASTTTGTTGELFF. As DNA, the CDR3 is TGTGCCAGCACCACGACAGGGACCACCGGGGAGCTGTTTTTT.

This clone was picked up a small number of times. This chain uses TRBV4-1 with TRBJ2-2; tentative D call: TRBD1 (6 bases). The CDR3 consists of 17 residues. Germline CDR1 is MGHRA and CDR2 is YSYEKL. Trimming stripped 0 bases from V and 1 base from J, with 12 bases between. The CDR3 bases are TGCGCCAGCAGCCAAGAAGTAACAGGGCGGAACACCGGGGAGCTGTTTTTT. It translates to CASSQEVTGRNTGELFF.

This clone was detected once. V and J are TRBV5-4 and TRBJ2-3; no firm D call. Germline V gene sequence: CDR1 SGHNT, CDR2 YYREEE (reference sequence). The ends were cut back, 4 bases at V and 0 bases at J, with 9 bases in the middle. This CDR3 region has 14 residues. The CDR3 sequence is CASSTARSTDTQYF. The CDR3 nucleotides read TGTGCCAGCAGCACCGCGAGGAGCACAGATACGCAGTATTTT.

The chain uses TRBV20-1 and TRBJ2-5; D gene uncertain. The CDR3 consists of 11 residues. CDR1 is DFQATT and CDR2 is SNEGSKA in the germline V gene (reference sequence). With 3 bases removed from V and 2 bases from J, the gap between germline ends came to 4 bases. The DNA for the CDR3 is TGCAGTGCTAGTAATCAAGAGACCCAGTACTTC. This gives the protein CSASNQETQYF.

The rearrangement uses TRBV6-6 and TRBJ2-7; no clear D gene. Germline-derived CDR1 and CDR2 are MNHNY and SVGAGI (reference sequence). This CDR3 has 12 amino acids. Trimming took off 8 bases at V and 0 bases at J, with 8 bases between the two ends. CDR3 bases: TGTGCCAGCGGTGGCGGCTCCTACGAGCAGTACTTC. Translation gives CASGGGSYEQYF.

The genes are TRBV5-1 and TRBJ2-3, with D maybe TRBD2 (5 bases). CDR1 and CDR2 (germline): SGHRS, YFSETQ. Trimming pared 2 bases from V and 4 bases from J, leaving 11 bases between. The CDR3 has 14 residues. The CDR3, as DNA: TGCGCCAGCAGCTTTTCTGGGAGCGCAGATACGCAGTATTTT. Translated: CASSFSGSADTQYF.

The chain joins TRBV27 to TRBJ2-1, with a weak D call TRBD2 (6 bases). V lost 7 bases, J lost 0 bases, and 13 bases lay in between. The germline CDR1 and CDR2 sequences are MNHEY and SMNVEV (reference sequence). This CDR3 has 15 amino acids. The DNA of the CDR3 is TGTGCCAGCACCTTAGCGGTGAGCTCCTACAATGAGCAGTTCTTC. Protein: CASTLAVSSYNEQFF.

The V gene is TRBV9, the J gene TRBJ2-3; no clear D gene. Trimming stripped 4 bases from V and 2 bases from J, with 5 bases between. Germline loops: CDR1 SGDLS, CDR2 YYNGEE. The CDR3 covers 12 residues. In DNA, the CDR3 is TGTGCCAGCAGCATAAACACAGATACGCAGTATTTT. Translated: CASSINTDTQYF. Combining the CDR3 with reference TRBV9 and TRBJ2-3 gives the whole variable domain DSGVTQTPKHLITATGQRVTLRCSPRSGDLSVYWYQQSLDQGLQFLIQYYNGEERAKGNILERFSAQQFPDLHSELNLSSLELGDSALYFCASSINTDTQYFGPGTRLTVL.

This clone was recorded a few times. The chain has TRBV19 and TRBJ2-1, with 7 bases matching TRBD2. This CDR3 spans 13 amino acids. The V segment lost 3 bases and the J segment 9 bases; nucleotides outside the gene matches: 5. Germline V CDR1 and CDR2: LNHDA, SQIVND (reference sequence). The CDR3 reads CASSIGLGGEQFF. For the CDR3, the DNA is TGTGCCAGTAGTATCGGACTAGGCGGTGAGCAGTTCTTC.

This clone was observed a single time. The chain joins TRBV6-5 to TRBJ1-2; perhaps TRBD1 as D (6 bases). V was clipped by 2 bases and J by 7 bases, with 17 bases between them. The CDR3 spans 15 residues. Germline V lookup: CDR1 MNHEY, CDR2 SVGAGI. The CDR3 spells CASSYDRKFSGGYTF. In DNA form, the CDR3 reads TGTGCCAGCAGTTACGACAGGAAGTTTTCTGGTGGCTACACCTTC.

V gene TRBV4-1 combines with J gene TRBJ2-5; TRBD2 matches at 8 bases. Losses at the gene ends were 0 bases for V and 1 base for J; bases not matched to a gene: 7. The CDR3 spans 17 residues. From germline, CDR1 is MGHRA and CDR2 YSYEKL. Here the CDR3 DNA reads TGCGCCAGCAGCCAAGATCAGGCTAGCGGGCCCCAAGAGACCCAGTACTTC. Amino acid sequence: CASSQDQASGPQETQYF.

The genes are TRBV9 and TRBJ2-1; tentatively, D is TRBD2 (6 bases). This CDR3 contains 17 residues. Trimming pared 0 bases from V and 0 bases from J, leaving 13 bases between. The germline gives CDR1 SGDLS, CDR2 YYNGEE. The CDR3 reads CASSVASGGSSYNEQFF. The CDR3 bases are TGTGCCAGCAGCGTAGCTTCAGGAGGGAGCTCCTACAATGAGCAGTTCTTC.

The chain employs TRBV5-1 and TRBJ1-2, with 9 bases matching TRBD1. This CDR3 region has 14 residues. The junction had 3 bases not matched to a gene; V was cut back by 0 bases and J by 6 bases. Germline-derived CDR1 and CDR2 are SGHRS and YFSETQ. The CDR3 nucleotides read TGCGCCAGCAGCTTGGGGACAGGGGATCATGGCTACACCTTC. As protein: CASSLGTGDHGYTF.

The chain uses TRBV7-3 and TRBJ2-7, with TRBD2 identical over 7 bases. The germline CDR1 and CDR2 sequences are SGHTA and FQGTGA. V shed 2 bases, J shed 0 bases, and the junction held 13 bases outside the gene matches. The CDR3 covers 18 residues. Here the CDR3 reads CASSLWPSGPISSYEQYF. The CDR3, as DNA: TGTGCCAGCAGCTTATGGCCTAGCGGACCGATTAGCTCCTACGAGCAGTACTTC.

The chain recombines TRBV18 with TRBJ2-3; TRBD2 agrees at 12 bases. The CDR3 runs 15 residues. Trimming at V came to 4 bases and at J to 5 bases, leaving 4 bases not matched to a gene. Germline-derived CDR1 and CDR2 are KGHSH and LQKENI. The DNA of the CDR3 is TGTGCCAGCTCACTTTCGGGACTAGCGGGAGATACGCAGTATTTT. Residues: CASSLSGLAGDTQYF.